This TCR beta chain originates from a study of vaccination and CD4 T cells after COVID-19 (dated by TCRdb to 2022 to 2024). Background on the whole study: Every convalescent patient had a positive nasal swab PCR test for SARS-CoV-2, with mild disease in roughly ten patients and severe disease in one. In more than eight COVID-19 convalescent patients and a handful of infection-naive healthy vaccine recipients, researchers compared the spike-specific CD4+ TCR repertoire from before mRNA vaccination with the repertoire from after. Participants got two doses of the Pfizer-BioNTech BNT162b2 vaccine (n=8) or two doses of the Moderna mRNA-1273 vaccine (n=2). Control cultures used a CEFX viral epitope pool as positive control, an HIV-1 Nef peptide pool as negative control, or no peptide. Post-COVID blood samples were collected from convalescent patients a median of around 100 days after diagnosis, with a range of about 30 to 161 days. Post-vaccine blood samples were collected a median of approximately 77 days after the second vaccine dose, ranging from 14 to 241 days. In the convalescent cohort there were six males and four females, among whom were two Hispanic individuals, seven Caucasians, two Asians and one multiracial person. Overlapping spike peptide pools from SARS-CoV-2 and from the common cold coronaviruses HCoV-NL63, HCoV-OC43 and HCoV-229E were used as culture stimuli.

The library was obtained by PCR. DNA from cultured CD4+ T cells underwent TCR sequencing with the Oncomine TCR Beta short-read assay at the Johns Hopkins FTIC core. Genomic DNA was extracted from the cultured CD4+ T cells with the QIAamp micro DNA kit. The Oncomine TCR Beta libraries from cultured CD4+ T cells were pooled using unique dual indexes and then sequenced on an Illumina iSeq 100. The original pipeline was this. Non-productive sequences were filtered out, and CDR3s that did not start with C, did not end with F or W, or were shorter than 7 amino acids were discarded. The MANAFEST web application identified antigen-specific clonotypes by comparing peptide-stimulated wells against reference wells and other culture wells. An FDR below 0.05, an odds ratio above 5, and a productive frequency above 0.1% in at least two of three replicate wells were required for clones to be considered positive. A clonotype counted as cross-reactive if it showed significant expansion both in the SARS-CoV-2 spike wells and in at least one common cold coronavirus spike condition. Levenshtein distances (stringdist) and unrooted phylogenetic trees (ape) in R version 3.6.1 were used to assess CDR3 homology. TCRdb ran its own pipeline on the public reads, namely fastp trimming at Q25 and MiXCR clone calling, and kept in-frame beta chains. Each CDR3 protein appears once, grouped with its most common genes and DNA. TCRdb, rather than the study authors, made the V and J calls. A total of 15,000 to 25,000 distinct CDR3 sequences appear in this sample, 60% of them only once. The ten largest account for 8.9% of the sample.

Here is what the overall study found, with its caveats: In convalescent patients, nearly all vaccine-specific clones (304 of 307) were found to be mono-reactive for SARS-CoV-2 spike rather than cross-reactive with common cold coronaviruses. The median count of SARS-CoV-2-reactive clonotypes went up from 20 to 25 after infection to a few dozen after vaccination, although the change was not significant. Among the post-vaccine SARS-CoV-2-reactive clones in convalescent patients, a median roughly 85% showed up only after vaccination, which suggests vaccine-specific priming. Relatively few convalescent patients were included in the study, and early timepoints after natural infection were not analyzed.

This clonotype was counted a single time. Its antigen target is currently unknown. No base-level quality is on record; no much larger clone is a single base apart. Resting on one read, the evidence is weak. According to the study, the label for this sample's treatment or condition signals: approximately 9-day PBMC culture with coronavirus spike peptide pools or control peptides (ViraFEST assay). The study used the ViraFEST assay, which expanded antigen-specific T cells with peptide pools and then identified expanded clonotypes by TCR sequencing. The positive SARS-CoV-2 PCR tests of the convalescent patients were dated from March to December 2020, before the Alpha, Beta and Delta variants emerged in the United States. Each well held 1.5 million to 2.5 million PBMCs cultured with roughly 9.2 ug/ml peptide pools in IMDM containing around 5% human AB serum and around 9 IU/ml IL-2. Half of the culture medium was replaced with fresh IL-2-containing medium on days 3 and 7. Once the cells had been in culture for about 10 days, the EasySep CD4+ T cell isolation kit was used to isolate CD4+ T cells by negative selection. Ficoll-Paque Plus gradient centrifugation was used to isolate PBMCs from whole blood, and the isolated PBMCs were then either used fresh or cryopreserved at -140C. Triplicate wells were generally used for each culture condition.

The CDR3 spans 15 residues, from the cysteine through the phenylalanine. Only CDR3 DNA remains: 45 bases, in frame from the first base. The V end gives up 5 bases and the J end 4 bases, leaving 10 bases in the junction not matched to a gene. For CDR1 and CDR2, the germline V gene (reference sequence) lists SEHNR and FQNEAQ. The rearranged chain carries TRBV7-9 and TRBJ1-2; TRBD1 matches 7 bases in the middle. The clonotype originates from a human donor who had recovered from COVID-19. Sample: CD4+ T cells from blood, cultured in vitro, taken after SARS-CoV-2 vaccination. Here the CDR3 is given as CASSQQGQSAYGYTF. The nucleotide sequence reads as follows: TGTGCCAGCAGCCAACAGGGGCAGTCGGCCTATGGCTACACCTTC.